The rows below give T cell receptor beta chains drawn from one sample of a study of T cell responses to AZD1222 COVID-19 vaccine. TCRdb's table, derived via immunoSEQ multiplex PCR, lists solely in-frame clones and lacks some. The sample carries 100,000 to 150,000 clones, 86% recorded once. The sequencing used peripheral blood, collected on day 0 of AZD1222 vaccination. These receptors all stem from an adult in good health. CDR3s include the opening cysteine and the closing phenylalanine or tryptophan. The order of the fields is V gene, J gene, CDR3 length, CDR3 protein.

>TRBV11-2|TRBJ2-1|12
CASSVTGYEQFF
>TRBV6-5|TRBJ1-1|14
CASSSQGYDTEAFF
>TRBV5-1|TRBJ2-7|13
CASSFSPVYEQYF
>TRBV3-1/TRBV3-2|TRBJ1-2|13
CASSQAGILGYTF
>TRBV11-2|TRBJ1-5|13
CASSPYLNQPQHF
>TRBV6-5|TRBJ1-4|15
CASSWSRPTNEKLFF
>TRBV19|TRBJ2-1|17
CASTSWGVPSSYNEQFF
>TRBV7-2|TRBJ2-1|13
CASSFVSFDEQFF
>TRBV11-3|TRBJ2-3|15
CASSLGGGNTDTQYF
>TRBV5-5|TRBJ2-1|14
CASSLVGRGNEQFF
>TRBV6-5|TRBJ1-2|13
CASRPGTGNGYTF
>TRBV11-2|TRBJ1-6|12
CASSLGGSPLHF
>TRBV18|TRBJ2-1|15
CASSLWQGSYNEQFF
>TRBV27|TRBJ1-1|15
CASSLGHQVGTEAFF
>TRBV3-1/TRBV3-2|TRBJ2-7|19
CASSPTPALNRGRSYEQYF
>TRBV6-2/TRBV6-3|TRBJ1-1|15
CASSYYHTENTEAFF
>TRBV23-1|TRBJ2-1|16
CASNTLGGQTYNEQFF
>TRBV5-5|TRBJ1-6|15
CASSFRQGYNSPLHF
>TRBV19|TRBJ1-1|14
CASTTQVGHTEAFF
>TRBV7-8|TRBJ2-7|15
CASSFGDKASYEQYF
>TRBV6-5|TRBJ1-5|15
CASSSSKRFNQPQHF
>TRBV4-3|TRBJ2-3|13
CASSTSRTDTQYF
>TRBV12-3/TRBV12-4|TRBJ1-2|13
CASTRVPLYGYTF
>TRBV9|TRBJ1-5|13
CASRRHSYQPQHF
>TRBV19|TRBJ2-2|17
CASSIYEWDQNTGELFF
>TRBV29-1|TRBJ1-3|14
CSVGLGANGNTIYF
>TRBV9|TRBJ2-5|14
CASSVSAGEETQYF
>TRBV19|TRBJ1-1|13
CASSSVGGTEAFF
>TRBV5-1|TRBJ2-7|12
CASSLRPYEQYF
>TRBV9|TRBJ2-7|13
CASSIGSTYEQYF
>TRBV4-2|TRBJ1-2|15
CASSQDGEAGGGYTF
>TRBV27|TRBJ1-5|14
CASSLFQGNQPQHF
>TRBV29-1|TRBJ1-2|11
CSVVADYGYTF
>TRBV19|TRBJ1-5|15
CASSISQGQTRPQHF
>TRBV23-1|TRBJ1-5|15
CASSQSKHHNQPQHF
>TRBV7-9|TRBJ1-2|15
CASSLGSRGMMGYTF
>TRBV15|TRBJ2-3|16
CATSSQLGGVTDTQYF
>TRBV4-3|TRBJ2-1|16
CASSQDWTSVFDEQFF
>TRBV9|TRBJ1-3|14
CASSLRDSGNTIYF
>TRBV7-6|TRBJ1-5|15
CASSLGAGKGQPQHF
>TRBV2|TRBJ1-2|14
CASSISRGPYGYTF
>TRBV5-4|TRBJ1-3|14
CASSLDSLGNTIYF
>TRBV5-1|TRBJ1-6|15
CASSPGTGENSPLHF
>TRBV7-9|TRBJ1-3|12
CASSFDGNTIYF
>TRBV19|TRBJ1-2|14
CASSIAEGDNGYTF
>TRBV28|TRBJ2-7|16
CASSSFLRDRAYEQYF
>TRBV4-3|TRBJ1-1|16
CASSQDWDRGHTEAFF
>TRBV9|TRBJ1-1|13
CASSAPSNTEAFF